The clone carrying this TCR beta chain was seen just once. Libraries were prepared by immunoSEQ multiplex PCR; TCRdb keeps only in-frame clonotypes and omits some of them. Among about 2 million clones listed, approximately 94% were seen once. The sample comes from a study of shared clonotypes between healthy human individuals. CD8 cells classed as naive were CD45RO-negative and positively selected for CCR7, excluding terminally differentiated effector memory CD45RA+ cells. Germline assignment: CDR1 LNHDA and CDR2 SQIVND (reference sequence). Trimming removed 7 bases from V and 0 bases from J, with 10 bases in between. The CDR3 is made up of 15 amino acids.

The sequence was obtained from a man in his late teens or twenties in good health. The chain couples TRBV19 to TRBJ1-6, with D hard to call. Specimen: naive CD8+ T cells sorted from blood. The CDR3, as DNA: TGTGCCAGTATCCCAGGTTCCTCCTATAATTCACCCCTCCACTTT. Its translation: CASIPGSSYNSPLHF.